This T cell receptor beta chain was profiled in a study of shared clonotypes between healthy human individuals. Looked up from germline, CDR1 is LNHDA and CDR2 is SQIVND (reference sequence). The CDR3 length is 16 residues. The ends lost 5 bases at V and 5 bases at J; junction bases unmatched: 9. Some clones are missing from TCRdb's copy, which holds only in-frame ones; the method was immunoSEQ multiplex PCR. The sample carries about 600,000 clones, around 97% recorded once. The TCR sequence derives from a woman aged 25 to 39 in good health. The sequenced sample consisted of naive CD4+ T cells sorted from blood. Subset reported: CD45RA+ positively selected. This chain joins TRBV19 and TRBJ1-5, with 10 bases matching TRBD1. The CDR3 spells CASSDQSGTGDQPQHF. The CDR3 DNA follows: TGTGCCAGTAGTGACCAATCCGGGACAGGGGATCAGCCCCAGCATTTT.